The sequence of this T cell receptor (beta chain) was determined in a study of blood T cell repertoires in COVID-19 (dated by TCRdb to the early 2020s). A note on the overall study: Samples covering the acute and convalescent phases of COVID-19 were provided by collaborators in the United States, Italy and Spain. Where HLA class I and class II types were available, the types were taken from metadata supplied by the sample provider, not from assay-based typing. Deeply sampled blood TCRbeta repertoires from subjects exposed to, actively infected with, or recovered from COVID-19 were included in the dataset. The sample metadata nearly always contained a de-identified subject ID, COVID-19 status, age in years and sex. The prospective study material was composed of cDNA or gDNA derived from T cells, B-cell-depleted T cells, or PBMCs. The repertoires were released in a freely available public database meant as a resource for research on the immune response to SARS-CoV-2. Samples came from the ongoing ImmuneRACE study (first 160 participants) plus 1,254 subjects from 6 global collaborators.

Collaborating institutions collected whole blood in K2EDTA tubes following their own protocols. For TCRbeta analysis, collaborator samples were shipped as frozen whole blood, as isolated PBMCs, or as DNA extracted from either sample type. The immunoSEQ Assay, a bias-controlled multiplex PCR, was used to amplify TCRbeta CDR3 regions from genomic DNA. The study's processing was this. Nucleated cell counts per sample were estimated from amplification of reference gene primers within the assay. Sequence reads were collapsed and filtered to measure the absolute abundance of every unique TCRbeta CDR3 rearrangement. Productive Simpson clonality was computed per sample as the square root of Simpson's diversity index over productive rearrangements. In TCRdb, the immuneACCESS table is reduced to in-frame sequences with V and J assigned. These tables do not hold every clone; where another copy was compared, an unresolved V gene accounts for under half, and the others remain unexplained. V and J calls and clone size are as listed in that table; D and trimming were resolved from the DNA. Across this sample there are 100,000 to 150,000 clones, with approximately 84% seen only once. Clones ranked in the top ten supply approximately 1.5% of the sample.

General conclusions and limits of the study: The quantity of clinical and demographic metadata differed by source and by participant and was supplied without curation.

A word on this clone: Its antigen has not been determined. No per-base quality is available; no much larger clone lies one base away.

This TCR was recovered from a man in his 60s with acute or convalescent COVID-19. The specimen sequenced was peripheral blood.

Here the CDR3 is given as CASSEGGAGEHQPQHF. The DNA is as follows: TGTGCCAGCAGTGAAGGAGGGGCAGGGGAGCATCAGCCCCAGCATTTT. The V and J genes are TRBV6-1 and TRBJ1-5, with TRBD1 perhaps the D gene, on 6 matching bases. Trimming at the junction amounts to 1 base on V and 5 bases on J, and the germline ends lie 15 bases apart. Via the germline V gene, CDR1 is MNHNS and CDR2 SASEGT. The CDR3 sequence holds 16 residues, the cysteine and phenylalanine included. The read is trimmed to its CDR3 DNA, 48 bases read in frame from base 1.